This entry lists 27 T cell receptor beta chains sequenced from one sample in a study of T cells in Graves' hyperthyroidism and ophthalmopathy. Amplified TCR beta CDR3 regions came from RNA transcripts. HTBI primers were the set used in a first-round RT-PCR of the TCR CDR3. TCRdb used MiXCR to reprocess the multiplex PCR reads, holding one entry per CDR3 protein. The sample shows around 690,000 distinct CDR3 sequences, roughly 17% of them seen only once. Specimen: blood. These TCRs come from a man aged 45 to 65 with Graves' hyperthyroidism.

This clonotype was counted at least ten times. This chain connects TRBV30 to TRBJ1-5; a possible D gene is TRBD1 (6 bases). The CDR3 spans 14 residues. The V gene lost 3 bases and the J gene lost 0 bases, with 9 bases spanning the gap. CDR1 and CDR2 (germline): GTSNPN, SVGIG (reference sequence). The CDR3 here is CAWRGGHSNQPQHF. The CDR3 coding sequence is TGTGCCTGGAGGGGGGGCCATAGCAATCAGCCCCAGCATTTT.

This chain uses TRBV12-3 or TRBV12-4 with TRBJ2-1, with 7 bases matching TRBD2. This CDR3 comprises 17 residues. Unmatched junction bases numbered 9, after V lost 2 bases and J lost 2 bases. DNA for the CDR3: TGTGCCAGCAGTTTATTTTGGCGGGAGTATCCCTACAATGAGCAGTTCTTC. It translates to CASSLFWREYPYNEQFF.

This clonotype was seen many times. The rearrangement links TRBV12-3 or TRBV12-4 to TRBJ2-1; 9 bases are shared with TRBD2. This CDR3 comprises 16 residues. V lost 2 bases, J lost 2 bases, and 4 bases stayed unmatched. The CDR3 nucleotides read TGTGCCAGCAGTTTATATGGCGGGAGGGCCTACAATGAGCAGTTCTTC. This encodes CASSLYGGRAYNEQFF.

This clonotype has ten or more counts. This rearrangement joins TRBV7-8 to TRBJ1-1, with D unclear. CDR3 length: 13 amino acids. V lost 5 bases to trimming and J lost 1 base, with 8 bases between them. Germline CDR1 SGHVS, CDR2 FQNEAQ. In DNA form, the CDR3 reads TGTGCCAGCAGCCACACAACGAACACTGAAGCTTTCTTT. This translates into CASSHTTNTEAFF.

J is TRBJ2-7 and V is TRBV27; no definite D call. The CDR3 runs 12 residues. Trimming left V 7 bases short and J 3 bases short, with 10 bases between. The germline CDR1 and CDR2 sequences are MNHEY and SMNVEV (reference sequence). The CDR3 DNA follows: TGTGCCAGCAAATCACGCGGCTACGAGCAGTACTTC. Translated, it gives CASKSRGYEQYF.

V and J are TRBV7-9 and TRBJ2-1; D is possibly TRBD1 (7 bases). Trimming stripped 5 bases from V and 2 bases from J, with 19 bases between. Germline V gives CDR1 SEHNR, CDR2 FQNEAQ (reference sequence). The CDR3 sequence is 17 residues long. In DNA form, the CDR3 reads TGTGCCAGCAGCGATGGAGGGGGCAGGGTCACCTACAATGAGCAGTTCTTC. Amino acid sequence: CASSDGGGRVTYNEQFF.

This clonotype was seen repeatedly, ten times or more. The chain links TRBV28 to TRBJ2-5, with TRBD1 identical over 8 bases. Germline CDR1 is MDHEN and CDR2 is SYDVKM. This CDR3 has 14 residues. Trimming at V came to 5 bases and at J to 4 bases, leaving 6 bases not matched to a gene. CDR3 loop: CASSPRTGLETQYF. CDR3 DNA: TGTGCCAGCAGTCCCCGGACAGGGTTAGAGACCCAGTACTTC.

The rearrangement uses TRBV7-2 and TRBJ1-5, with 7 bases matching TRBD1. The V segment lost 3 bases and the J segment 2 bases; nucleotides outside the gene matches: 10. CDR1 is SGHTA and CDR2 is FQGNSA in the germline V gene. The CDR3 totals 17 residues. The CDR3 loop is CASSFVSGTVGNQPQHF. The CDR3 nucleotides are TGTGCCAGCAGCTTTGTTTCTGGGACAGTAGGCAATCAGCCCCAGCATTTT.

This clonotype was observed many times. V gene TRBV2 combines with J gene TRBJ2-7; the match to TRBD2 covers 12 bases. With V trimmed by 2 bases and J by 6 bases, 2 bases remained unmatched. The CDR3 runs to 14 residues. Germline CDR1 and CDR2: SNHLY and FYNNEI. CDR3 coding DNA: TGTGCCAGCAGTGAAACTAGCGGGGGGCCCGAGCAGTACTTC. Translating gives CASSETSGGPEQYF.

This clonotype has ten or more counts. The chain carries TRBV7-8 and TRBJ2-5; TRBD2 matches 9 bases. Trimming removed 3 bases from V and 5 bases from J; junction bases left unmatched: 4. The length of the CDR3 is 14 residues. The V gene's germline CDR1 is SGHVS and CDR2 FQNEAQ. CDR3 sequence: CASSFLAGPETQYF. CDR3 coding DNA: TGTGCCAGCAGCTTCCTAGCGGGGCCGGAGACCCAGTACTTC.

This clonotype was recorded at least ten times. This chain joins TRBV12-3 or TRBV12-4 and TRBJ1-2; D may be TRBD1 (5 bases). The CDR3 spans 15 residues. Trimming cost V 0 bases and J 4 bases, with 12 bases left between them. DNA for the CDR3: TGTGCCAGCAGTTTAGCTGGGGAAGGGGCCTATGGCTACACCTTC. Protein sequence: CASSLAGEGAYGYTF.

This clonotype appeared many times. Written as DNA, the CDR3 is TGCAGTGCTAGAGGAGACGGCACAGATACGCAGTATTTT. It codes for CSARGDGTDTQYF. The rearrangement joins TRBV20-1 to TRBJ2-3; D ambiguous. The V end lost 1 base, the J end lost 1 base, and 6 bases lay between the germline ends. This CDR3 is built from 13 residues. CDR1 and CDR2 from the germline V gene are DFQATT and SNEGSKA (reference sequence).

This chain uses TRBV4-1 with TRBJ1-2, with 11 bases matching TRBD1. The V gene's germline CDR1 is MGHRA and CDR2 YSYEKL. The CDR3 is 16 amino acids. V lost 7 bases and J lost 5; bases outside the gene matches: 12. The chain's CDR3 is CASTLPGQGAKYGYTF. The DNA of the CDR3 is TGCGCCAGCACCCTACCCGGACAGGGGGCGAAGTATGGCTACACCTTC.

The chain links TRBV20-1 to TRBJ2-1, with D possibly TRBD2 on 6 matching bases. CDR3 length: 14 residues. CDR1 and CDR2 (germline): DFQATT, SNEGSKA (reference sequence). V was trimmed by 3 bases and J by 9 bases, leaving 18 bases between them. The CDR3 DNA is TGCAGTGCTAGTTCCGGGAGTAGCCAGCGTGAGCAGTTCTTC. Residues: CSASSGSSQREQFF.

This clonotype was seen more than once but under ten times. Written as DNA, the CDR3 is TGCAGCGTTGAAACGGGGACGGGCGAGTGGACCGGGGAGCTGTTTTTT. Translated, it gives CSVETGTGEWTGELFF. The genes are TRBV29-1 and TRBJ2-2; D may correspond to TRBD1 or TRBD2 (5 bases each). The CDR3 length is 16 residues. Per the germline V gene, CDR1 is SQVTM and CDR2 is ANQGSEA. V dropped 2 bases and J dropped 5 bases, with 18 bases sitting between them.

The V gene is TRBV7-9, the J gene TRBJ2-1; TRBD2 matches 14 bases. Germline CDR1 SEHNR, CDR2 FQNEAQ (reference sequence). This CDR3 contains 16 residues. The J segment lost 7 bases and the V segment lost 5 bases, leaving 7 bases of the junction unmatched. The CDR3 here is CASSQTSGRAWNEQFF. The CDR3 nucleotides read TGTGCCAGCAGCCAGACTAGCGGGAGGGCCTGGAATGAGCAGTTCTTC.

In this sample, this clonotype turned up many times. The chain uses TRBV29-1 and TRBJ2-7; either TRBD1 or TRBD2 may supply D (5 bases each). This CDR3 has 14 amino acids. V dropped 1 base and J dropped 4 bases, with 14 bases sitting between them. Per the germline V gene, CDR1 is SQVTM and CDR2 is ANQGSEA. This CDR3 reads CSVEGNEGRYEQYF. Here the CDR3 DNA reads TGCAGCGTTGAAGGGAACGAGGGGCGATACGAGCAGTACTTC.

This clonotype was seen many times. V is TRBV19 and J is TRBJ2-5, with D tentatively TRBD2 (5 bases). Germline CDR1 LNHDA, CDR2 SQIVND (reference sequence). The ends were cut back, 5 bases at V and 4 bases at J, with 20 bases in the middle. The CDR3 length is 16 residues. CDR3 DNA sequence: TGTGCCAGTAGTGACCTCACGGGGTCCAAGCGAGAGACCCAGTACTTC. Amino acids: CASSDLTGSKRETQYF.

This clonotype was seen many times. V gene TRBV28 combines with J gene TRBJ2-7; D might be TRBD2 (5 bases). CDR3 length equals 13 residues. Per germline, CDR1 MDHEN and CDR2 SYDVKM. Between the trimmed V and J ends, which lost 2 bases and 6 bases, there was a span of 11 bases. DNA for the CDR3: TGTGCCAGCAGTTTACGGGGTATGGTCGAGCAGTACTTC. It encodes CASSLRGMVEQYF. Full variable domain (remainder filled in from reference TRBV28 and TRBJ2-7): DVKVTQSSRYLVKRTGEKVFLECVQDMDHENMFWYRQDPGLGLRLIYFSYDVKMKEKGDIPEGYSVSREKKERFSLILESASTNQTSMYLCASSLRGMVEQYFGPGTRLTVT.

Ten or more counts support this clonotype. The V and J genes are TRBV6-1 and TRBJ1-4; D may be TRBD1 (6 bases). Trimming pared 5 bases from V and 7 bases from J, leaving 14 bases between. The germline V gene encodes CDR1 MNHNS and CDR2 SASEGT. The CDR3 sequence is 14 residues long. CDR3 protein: CASSSQGSGEKLFF. The CDR3 DNA is TGTGCCAGCAGTTCACAGGGATCGGGTGAAAAACTGTTTTTT.

This clonotype was found many times. The rearrangement uses TRBV7-8 and TRBJ2-2; 10 positions match TRBD1. Trimming cost V 7 bases and J 6 bases; bases outside gene matches: 11. CDR3 length: 16 amino acids. Looked up from germline, CDR1 is SGHVS and CDR2 is FQNEAQ. CDR3 sequence reads: CASTASGTGVAGELFF. CDR3 DNA sequence: TGTGCCAGCACCGCCTCCGGGACAGGGGTTGCCGGGGAGCTGTTTTTT.

This sequence joins TRBV30 and TRBJ2-7; 7 bases align to TRBD1. Germline CDR1 reads GTSNPN; CDR2 reads SVGIG (reference sequence). After removal of 4 bases from V and 5 bases from J, the junction contained 8 bases not matched to a gene. CDR3 size: 13 residues. The CDR3 coding sequence is TGTGCCTGGAATACAGGGGTTTATGACGAGCAGTACTTC. Its protein is CAWNTGVYDEQYF.

The V call is TRBV29-1, the J call TRBJ2-3, with D unclear. Germline CDR1 reads SQVTM; CDR2 reads ANQGSEA. The CDR3 contains 12 residues. With 2 bases removed from V and 4 bases from J, the gap between germline ends came to 7 bases. Here the CDR3 DNA reads TGCAGCGTTGAATTTACAGCAGATACGCAGTATTTT. It yields the protein CSVEFTADTQYF.

The V gene is TRBV3-1, the J gene TRBJ1-3; 8 bases map to TRBD1. CDR3 size: 16 residues. V was clipped by 7 bases and J by 0 bases; unmatched bases: 8. CDR1 is LGHDT and CDR2 is YNNKEL in the germline V gene (reference sequence). CDR3 loop: CASTPAGGPSGNTIYF. The DNA of the CDR3 is TGTGCCAGCACCCCGGCAGGGGGCCCCTCTGGAAACACCATATATTTT. The full variable domain, in which reference TRBV3-1 and TRBJ1-3 provide the parts outside the CDR3, is DTAVSQTPKYLVTQMGNDKSIKCEQNLGHDTMYWYKQDSKKFLKIMFSYNNKELIINETVPNRFSPKSPDKAHLNLHINSLELGDSAVYFCASTPAGGPSGNTIYFGEGSWLTVV.

This clonotype showed up many times. The chain links TRBV12-3 or TRBV12-4 to TRBJ2-1; TRBD2 aligns across 9 bases. The CDR3 loop spans 16 amino acids. With V trimmed by 3 bases and J by 0 bases, 3 bases remained unmatched. The CDR3 here is CASSLSSGSSYNEQFF. As DNA, the CDR3 is TGTGCCAGCAGTTTGAGTAGCGGGAGCTCCTACAATGAGCAGTTCTTC.

The chain links TRBV18 to TRBJ2-7, with D uncertain. This CDR3 comprises 15 residues. Germline CDR1 is KGHSH and CDR2 is LQKENI. Trimming removed 2 bases at V and 1 base at J, with 12 bases between. This CDR3 is CASSPVLVESYEQYF. In DNA form, the CDR3 reads TGTGCCAGCTCACCAGTACTTGTCGAATCCTACGAGCAGTACTTC.

J is TRBJ1-1 and V is TRBV11-2; 8 bases match TRBD1. V shed 5 bases, J shed 0 bases, and the junction held 5 bases outside the gene matches. Per germline, CDR1 SGHAT and CDR2 FQNNGV. The CDR3 sequence is 15 residues long. This CDR3 is CASSRRDRLNTEAFF. The CDR3 DNA follows: TGTGCCAGCAGCCGCCGGGACAGGCTGAACACTGAAGCTTTCTTT.